The 7 T cell receptor beta chains presented below share a single source sample, sequenced in a study of T cell responses to AZD1222 COVID-19 vaccine. Assay: immunoSEQ multiplex PCR; the TCRdb copy retains only in-frame clones and omits some. Seen here are around 29,000 clones, roughly 93% observed once, and the top ten hold roughly 8.1%. The sequencing here drew on peripheral blood, taken on day 0 of AZD1222 vaccination. The receptors were gathered from an adult in good health.

By frequency in the sample, this clone is medium-sized. The chain combines TRBV27 with TRBJ1-5; D gene ambiguous. The CDR3 spans 16 residues. Looked up from germline, CDR1 is MNHEY and CDR2 is SMNVEV (reference sequence). Trimming pared 0 bases from V and 2 bases from J, leaving 11 bases between. The CDR3: CASSLSPRGGNQPQHF. CDR3 DNA: TGTGCCAGCAGTTTATCGCCGCGGGGTGGCAATCAGCCCCAGCATTTT.

This chain links TRBV5-1 with TRBJ1-2; D remains ambiguous. In germline, CDR1 is SGHRS, CDR2 YFSETQ. This CDR3 contains 13 residues. Trimming cost V 4 bases and J 4 bases, with 11 bases left between them. The CDR3 bases are TGCGCCAGCAGCCCGGACCTGTTCTATGGCTACACCTTC. Translating gives CASSPDLFYGYTF.

The rearrangement joins TRBV27 to TRBJ1-1, with a tentative D call TRBD1 (6 bases). CDR3 length equals 15 residues. V was trimmed by 5 bases and J by 3 bases, leaving 16 bases between them. CDR1 is MNHEY, CDR2 SMNVEV, per germline (reference sequence). CDR3 in DNA: TGTGCCAGCAGTACCCTCGGAAGGGGGGACACTGAAGCTTTCTTT. Translated, it gives CASSTLGRGDTEAFF.

The chain joins TRBV7-9 to TRBJ2-3; 7 bases line up with TRBD1. CDR3 length: 15 amino acids. Germline-derived CDR1 and CDR2 are SEHNR and FQNEAQ (reference sequence). V was pared by 1 base and J by 2 bases, with 3 bases of the junction left unmatched. The CDR3 nucleotides read TGTGCCAGCAGCTTAGGGGACAGAGTCACAGATACGCAGTATTTT. Protein product: CASSLGDRVTDTQYF.

This chain joins TRBV10-3 and TRBJ2-3, with TRBD2 matching 7 bases. Germline V lookup: CDR1 ENHRY, CDR2 SYGVKD. The J segment lost 3 bases and the V segment lost 5 bases, leaving 8 bases of the junction unmatched. This CDR3 comprises 15 residues. The CDR3, as DNA: TGTGCCATCAGTCTGGCGGGAGCGGGAACAGATACGCAGTATTTT. Amino acids: CAISLAGAGTDTQYF.

The V and J genes are TRBV6-6 and TRBJ1-2, with a possible D match to TRBD1 (5 bases). Looked up from germline, CDR1 is MNHNY and CDR2 is SVGAGI (reference sequence). The ends were cut back, 2 bases at V and 0 bases at J, with 13 bases in the middle. This CDR3 spans 16 amino acids. The CDR3 nucleotides read TGTGCCAGCAGTTACAGGCGGGACTTATCTAACTATGGCTACACCTTC. It yields the protein CASSYRRDLSNYGYTF.

In DNA form, the CDR3 reads TGTGCCAGCAGCTCCATAGACAGGGGTGGAAATTCACCCCTCCACTTT. This translates into CASSSIDRGGNSPLHF. The chain joins TRBV7-9 to TRBJ1-6, with 8 bases aligning to TRBD1. V trimming: 4 bases; J trimming: 7 bases; junction bases outside the gene matches: 9. From germline, CDR1 is SEHNR and CDR2 FQNEAQ (reference sequence). The CDR3 is made up of 16 amino acids.